The rows below give T cell receptor beta chains drawn from one sample of a study of OX40 agonist ivuxolimab in advanced cancers. TCRdb keeps only in-frame clones here, not all; method: immunoSEQ multiplex PCR. The sample consists of some 90,000 clones, around nine tenths of them appearing once. Sequences were derived from CD4+ or CD8+ T cells sorted from blood, sampled in a trial of the OX40 agonist ivuxolimab. The receptors come from an adult with an advanced solid tumor such as melanoma, head and neck, liver or kidney cancer. The CDR3 runs from the conserved cysteine through the conserved F or W.

>TRBV10-3
CAISESIVRGGTNYGYTF
>TRBV7-3
CASSFTQGGRGLYNEQFF
>TRBV27
CASSPAGDASPLHF
>TRBV11-1
CASSQGTPGPWQQYF
>TRBV9
CASSVGWGSVANYGYTF
>TRBV6-1
CASNIRTGSTYGYTF
>TRBV7-9
CASSLNRDRRKETQYF
>TRBV5-1
CASSNAVGAVTDTQYF
>TRBV9
CASSPRDSRTADGYTF
>TRBV5-4
CASSGETENTEAFF